The count of the clone carrying this T cell receptor (beta chain) is one. Its antigen is unidentified. MiXCR was run by TCRdb on the reads, yielding one entry per CDR3 protein. In the table there are around 430,000 distinct CDR3 sequences, 40% to 50% of which are singletons. This record belongs to a study of T cell repertoires in cytomegalovirus infection. Overall study: Epitope selection comprised recently identified HLA-C-restricted CMV epitopes and well-studied HLA-B-restricted CMV epitopes.

Study-wide results and limits: The ex vivo response was dominated by HLA-C-restricted CMV-specific TCR beta clonotypes.

The material was cultured PBMCs, obtained from culture after CMV antigen stimulation. This TCR was sampled from a human donor in good health (CMV status not recorded). Some clones in this sample may be carry-over from other donors' samples.

CDR3 coding DNA: TGTGCCAGCAGTTTAAGTACTAGCGGGGGGGCCGTTGAGCAGTTCTTC. It specifies CASSLSTSGGAVEQFF. The chain joins TRBV28 to TRBJ2-1; 13 nucleotides match TRBD2. Germline loops: CDR1 MDHEN, CDR2 SYDVKM. This CDR3 is 16 amino acids long. With V trimmed by 2 bases and J by 9 bases, 7 bases remained unmatched.